The following is a TCR beta chain sequence with its context. Antigen: not known. These data come from a study of OX40 agonist ivuxolimab in advanced cancers. The wider study: Clinicians treated patients with ivuxolimab, an agonistic anti-OX40 (CD134) antibody.

Broader study findings: Low normalized T-cell clonal expansion also characterized some of the nonresponders.

The protocol was immunoSEQ multiplex PCR, while the TCRdb copy is restricted to in-frame clones and leaves out a portion. The sample carries roughly 45,000 clones, 81% recorded once. This CDR3 region has 14 residues. Germline assignment: CDR1 LNHDA and CDR2 SQIVND (reference sequence). Losses at the gene ends were 7 bases for V and 3 bases for J; bases not matched to a gene: 8. V is TRBV19 and J is TRBJ1-2; the match to TRBD1 covers 7 bases. The sample was CD4+ or CD8+ T cells sorted from blood, taken in a trial of the OX40 agonist ivuxolimab. The sequence was obtained from an adult with an advanced solid tumor such as melanoma, head and neck, liver or kidney cancer. The CDR3 DNA reads TGTGCCAGTATGGGGACAGAGAGACACTATGGCTACACCTTC. It encodes CASMGTERHYGYTF.